Shown below are 5 T cell receptor beta chains from a single sample sequenced in a study of neoadjuvant anti-PD-1 for oral cavity cancer. Clones were sequenced by immunoSEQ multiplex PCR, and TCRdb holds only the in-frame ones, with some missing. The sample contains around 81,000 clones, more than 80% of which appear only once. This specimen consisted of PBMCs, obtained before nivolumab (anti-PD-1) treatment. These receptors were collected from a person between 35 and 79 years old with oral cavity squamous cell carcinoma.

The chain couples TRBV9 to TRBJ2-2; 11 nucleotides align to TRBD1. Germline CDR1 SGDLS, CDR2 YYNGEE. This CDR3 region has 15 residues. The V and J ends lost 4 bases and 6 bases, in that order; junction bases with no gene match: 5. In DNA, the CDR3 is TGTGCCAGCAGCCGAGGACAGGGGGCAGCCGGGGAGCTGTTTTTT. Its protein is CASSRGQGAAGELFF.

This clone was counted once. V is TRBV7-8 and J is TRBJ2-7; 11 bases line up with TRBD2. This CDR3 spans 15 amino acids. Germline V gives CDR1 SGHVS, CDR2 FQNEAQ. V gave up 0 bases and J gave up 7 bases; unmatched junction bases: 5. CDR3 DNA: TGTGCCAGCAGCTTAGCGTGGGGACTAGCGGAAGAGCAGTACTTC. The encoded protein is CASSLAWGLAEEQYF.

The rearrangement links TRBV5-1 to TRBJ2-7; D possibly matches TRBD1 or TRBD2 (5 bases each). The CDR3 consists of 14 residues. Trimming left V 0 bases short and J 4 bases short, with 11 bases between. Germline CDR1 reads SGHRS; CDR2 reads YFSETQ. The chain's CDR3 is CASSLAGTTYEQYF. The CDR3 DNA follows: TGCGCCAGCAGCTTGGCAGGGACCACATACGAGCAGTACTTC. The entire variable domain, with the rest obtained from reference TRBV5-1 and TRBJ2-7, is as follows: KAGVTQTPRYLIKTRGQQVTLSCSPISGHRSVSWYQQTPGQGLQFLFEYFSETQRNKGNFPGRFSGRQFSNSRSEMNVSTLELGDSALYLCASSLAGTTYEQYFGPGTRLTVT.

The CDR3 coding sequence is TGTGCCAGCAGCTTAGGAGGGAACGGGGAGCTGTTTTTT. Translation gives CASSLGGNGELFF. The chain has TRBV11-3 and TRBJ2-2; D possibly corresponds to TRBD2 (5 bases). CDR1 and CDR2 from the germline V gene are SGHNT and YENEEA. The CDR3 consists of 13 residues. The V gene lost 1 base and the J gene lost 7 bases, with 7 bases spanning the gap.

The rearrangement uses TRBV15 and TRBJ2-5, with a tentative D call TRBD1 (8 bases). The length of the CDR3 is 16 residues. Trimming left V 3 bases short and J 5 bases short, with 19 bases between. CDR1 is LNHNV and CDR2 is YYDKDF in the germline V gene (reference sequence). Here the CDR3 reads CATSSYRTGRGETQYF. DNA of the CDR3: TGTGCCACCAGCAGTTATAGGACAGGGCGGGGGGAGACCCAGTACTTC. Drawing the rest from reference TRBV15 and TRBJ2-5, the complete variable domain is DAMVIQNPRYQVTQFGKPVTLSCSQTLNHNVMYWYQQKSSQAPKLLFHYYDKDFNNEADTPDNFQSRRPNTSFCFLDIRSPGLGDTAMYLCATSSYRTGRGETQYFGPGTRLLVL.